A selection of T cell receptor beta chains follows, all from one sample in a study of metastatic and nonmetastatic thyroid tumors. TCRdb re-analyzed the PCR reads through MiXCR. The sample has about 48,000 clones; roughly a fifth are singletons. Sample: blood. Receptors originate from a male donor with papillary thyroid cancer or a benign thyroid nodule (not recorded which). Some clones in this sample may be carry-over from other donors' samples. The CDR3 runs from the conserved cysteine through the conserved F or W. The D gene is left open where the match is weak. The listing skips clone size in some rows; elsewhere it reads once, few, many or a size class.

clone_size: -
v_call: TRBV5-6
j_call: TRBJ1-6
d_call: -
cdr3_nt: TGTGCCAGCAGCTTGATCACGGAGCTTAGGAGAATCTACTCCTATAATTCACCCCTCCACTTT
cdr3_aa: CASSLITELRRIYSYNSPLHF

clone_size: many
v_call: TRBV29-1
j_call: TRBJ2-1
d_call: -
cdr3_nt: TGCAGCGTTGAACTTGCCAGGGGTAACAATGAGCAGTTCTTC
cdr3_aa: CSVELARGNNEQFF

clone_size: many
v_call: TRBV2
j_call: TRBJ2-1
d_call: -
cdr3_nt: TGTGCCAGCACGACTCTTAGCTCCTACAATGAGCAGTTCTTC
cdr3_aa: CASTTLSSYNEQFF

clone_size: few
v_call: TRBV20-1
j_call: TRBJ2-1
d_call: TRBD2
cdr3_nt: TGCAGTGCGCGGACTAGCGGGAGCTCCTACAATGAGCAGTTCTTC
cdr3_aa: CSARTSGSSYNEQFF

clone_size: -
v_call: TRBV6-2/TRBV6-3
j_call: TRBJ2-6
d_call: -
cdr3_nt: TGTGCCAGCAGTTACCACCGGGGAGGGGGCATGACCAACGCCATGACTTTC
cdr3_aa: CASSYHRGGGMTNAMTF

clone_size: few
v_call: TRBV24-1
j_call: TRBJ2-7
d_call: TRBD1
cdr3_nt: TGTGCCACCAGTGACCGGACAGGGGCTAACGAGCAGTACTTC
cdr3_aa: CATSDRTGANEQYF

clone_size: -
v_call: TRBV27
j_call: TRBJ2-3
d_call: TRBD2
cdr3_nt: TGTGCCAGCACAGAACTCCAGCGGGGGGGCCGAGATACGCAGTATTTT
cdr3_aa: CASTELQRGGRDTQYF

clone_size: many
v_call: TRBV5-5
j_call: TRBJ1-5
d_call: -
cdr3_nt: TGTGCCAGCAGCCGGTGGACGGCTGACAATCAGCCCCAGCATTTT
cdr3_aa: CASSRWTADNQPQHF

clone_size: many
v_call: TRBV3-1
j_call: TRBJ2-7
d_call: -
cdr3_nt: TGTGCCAGCAGCCAACAGGGTGACGAGCAGTACTTC
cdr3_aa: CASSQQGDEQYF

clone_size: many
v_call: TRBV20-1
j_call: TRBJ2-5
d_call: -
cdr3_nt: TGCAGTGCTTTGGGAGCTCAAGAGACCCAGTACTTC
cdr3_aa: CSALGAQETQYF

clone_size: -
v_call: TRBV6-1
j_call: TRBJ2-2
d_call: -
cdr3_nt: TGTGCCAGCAGCACTTTAACAGGGCAGAACACCGGGGAGCTGTTTTTT
cdr3_aa: CASSTLTGQNTGELFF

clone_size: many
v_call: TRBV7-9
j_call: TRBJ2-3
d_call: -
cdr3_nt: TGTGCCAGCAGCTTAGGGCGGGGGCTAAGCACAGATACGCAGTATTTT
cdr3_aa: CASSLGRGLSTDTQYF

clone_size: many
v_call: TRBV10-3
j_call: TRBJ1-1
d_call: -
cdr3_nt: TGTGCCATCAATTCCTACCGGGACTCTAACACTGAAGCTTTCTTT
cdr3_aa: CAINSYRDSNTEAFF

clone_size: few
v_call: TRBV15
j_call: TRBJ1-1
d_call: TRBD1
cdr3_nt: TGTGCCACCAGCAGAGAGGGGACAGGGAACACTGAAGCTTTCTTT
cdr3_aa: CATSREGTGNTEAFF

clone_size: once
v_call: TRBV11-2
j_call: TRBJ1-1
d_call: -
cdr3_nt: TGTGCCAGCAGCTTAGATCCAAACAGCCACACTGAAGCTTTCTTT
cdr3_aa: CASSLDPNSHTEAFF

clone_size: many
v_call: TRBV5-1
j_call: TRBJ1-4
d_call: -
cdr3_nt: TGCGCCAGCAGCTTGGCCTGGGGGGGCAGTGAAAAACTGTTTTTT
cdr3_aa: CASSLAWGGSEKLFF

clone_size: many
v_call: TRBV20-1
j_call: TRBJ2-3
d_call: TRBD2
cdr3_nt: TGCAGTGGAGCGGGAGGGCCGGGCACAGATACGCAGTATTTT
cdr3_aa: CSGAGGPGTDTQYF

clone_size: many
v_call: TRBV27
j_call: TRBJ1-1
d_call: -
cdr3_nt: TGTGCCAGCAGTTTAAACGGGGCCGGGAACACTGAAGCTTTCTTT
cdr3_aa: CASSLNGAGNTEAFF

clone_size: -
v_call: TRBV11-3
j_call: TRBJ1-2
d_call: -
cdr3_nt: TGTGCCAGCAGCTTAGGTGGGCCCGGAATAATCTATGGCTACACCTTC
cdr3_aa: CASSLGGPGIIYGYTF

clone_size: once
v_call: TRBV12-3/TRBV12-4
j_call: TRBJ2-1
d_call: -
cdr3_nt: TGTGCCAGCAGATCCCGGGTAGATGAGCAGTTCTTC
cdr3_aa: CASRSRVDEQFF

clone_size: many
v_call: TRBV12-3/TRBV12-4
j_call: TRBJ2-3
d_call: TRBD2
cdr3_nt: TGTGCCAGCACCCCAGGCCCAGCGGGGGCACTGAGGGATACGCAGTATTTT
cdr3_aa: CASTPGPAGALRDTQYF

clone_size: -
v_call: TRBV7-3
j_call: TRBJ2-3
d_call: -
cdr3_nt: TGTGCCAGCAGCCTCAAATCCCCCCCAGATACGCAGTATTTT
cdr3_aa: CASSLKSPPDTQYF

clone_size: many
v_call: TRBV5-6
j_call: TRBJ2-7
d_call: TRBD2
cdr3_nt: TGTGCCAGCAGCTTTTTAGGCGGGAGGGCCTCGGGCGAGCAGTACTTC
cdr3_aa: CASSFLGGRASGEQYF

clone_size: medium-sized
v_call: TRBV5-1
j_call: TRBJ1-6
d_call: -
cdr3_nt: TGCGCCAGCAGTGAAGGGGGTAATTCACCCCTCCACTTT
cdr3_aa: CASSEGGNSPLHF